This T cell receptor beta chain was observed in a study of cytomegalovirus exposure and HLA in healthy donors. Turning to the study itself: As released early, the data held 65 million to 90 million unique TCRs from HLA-typed donors. Study-level findings and limits: In a later analysis, specific HLA alleles were associated with over 15,000 TCR beta sequences at a 0.05 false discovery rate. Clonal expansion was found to be greater in HLA-associated TCR beta chains than in equally common others in a later analysis.

Turning to this clone: Its specificity is not known.

Researchers ran the PCR with 60 Vbeta and 13 Jbeta primers. As originally analysed: In a later analysis, of 70 million to 85 million unique beta chains, roughly 10 million appeared in at least two donors. Sequenced by immunoSEQ multiplex PCR; TCRdb stores in-frame clones only, minus some. The V and J calls and clone size were taken over from that table, and D and trimming were inferred from the DNA. The table records some 180,000 clones, roughly 87% of them present only once. Per germline, CDR1 SGDLS and CDR2 YYNGEE. CDR3 length: 17 residues. Trimming cost V 0 bases and J 4 bases, with 16 bases left between them.

The TCR sequence derives from a girl less than two years old in good health and CMV-seronegative. The rearrangement links TRBV9 to TRBJ2-2, with D perhaps matching TRBD2 (5 bases). Sequencing input: PBMCs. The CDR3, as DNA: TGTGCCAGCAGCGTAGTCGGGGTCATTAGTGGCACCGGGGAGCTGTTTTTT. It codes for CASSVVGVISGTGELFF.